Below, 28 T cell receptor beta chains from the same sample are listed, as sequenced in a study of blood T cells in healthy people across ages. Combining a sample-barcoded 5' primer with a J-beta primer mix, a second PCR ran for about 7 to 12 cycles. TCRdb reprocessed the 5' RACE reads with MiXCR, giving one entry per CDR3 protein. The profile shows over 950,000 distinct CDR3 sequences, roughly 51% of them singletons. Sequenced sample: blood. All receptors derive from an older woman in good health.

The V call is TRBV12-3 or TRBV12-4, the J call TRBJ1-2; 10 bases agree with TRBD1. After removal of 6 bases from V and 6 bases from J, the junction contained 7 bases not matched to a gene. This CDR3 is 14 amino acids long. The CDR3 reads CASRLTGGWDGYTF. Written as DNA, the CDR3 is TGTGCCAGCAGGTTGACAGGGGGCTGGGATGGCTACACCTTC.

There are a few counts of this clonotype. The CDR3 is CASSIGTGAGELFF. The CDR3 nucleotides are TGTGCCAGCAGTATCGGGACAGGGGCGGGGGAGCTGTTTTTT. The chain couples TRBV27 to TRBJ2-2; 10 bases agree with TRBD1. With 5 bases clipped from V and 8 bases from J, the junction kept 5 bases outside the gene matches. There are 14 residues in the CDR3. CDR1 MNHEY and CDR2 SMNVEV come from the germline V gene (reference sequence).

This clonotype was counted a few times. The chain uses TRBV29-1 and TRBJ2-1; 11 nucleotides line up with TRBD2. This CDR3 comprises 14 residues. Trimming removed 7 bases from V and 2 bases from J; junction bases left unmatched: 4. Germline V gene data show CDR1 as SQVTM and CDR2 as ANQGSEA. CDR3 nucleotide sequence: TGCAGCGCCCCTAGCGGGAGGCCCTACAATGAGCAGTTCTTC. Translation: CSAPSGRPYNEQFF.

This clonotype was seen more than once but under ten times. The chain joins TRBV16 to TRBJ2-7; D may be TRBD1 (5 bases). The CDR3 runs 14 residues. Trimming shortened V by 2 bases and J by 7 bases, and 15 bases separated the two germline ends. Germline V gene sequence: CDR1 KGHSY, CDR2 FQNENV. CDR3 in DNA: TGTGCCAGCAGCCAAGCGATAGCAGGGTATGAGCAGTACTTC. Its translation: CASSQAIAGYEQYF.

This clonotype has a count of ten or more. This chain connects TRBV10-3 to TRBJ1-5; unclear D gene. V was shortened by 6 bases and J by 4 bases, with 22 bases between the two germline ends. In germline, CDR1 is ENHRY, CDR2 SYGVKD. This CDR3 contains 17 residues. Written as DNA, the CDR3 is TGTGCCATCAGCGAGATTGGGATGACCGGAGGGAATCAGCCCCAGCATTTT. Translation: CAISEIGMTGGNQPQHF.

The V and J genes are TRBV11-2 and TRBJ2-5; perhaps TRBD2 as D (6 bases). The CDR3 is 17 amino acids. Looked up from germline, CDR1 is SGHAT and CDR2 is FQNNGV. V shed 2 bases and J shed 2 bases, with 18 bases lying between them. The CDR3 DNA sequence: TGTGCCAGCAGCTTAAGGATTAGGGAGGCTGGGCAAGAGACCCAGTACTTC. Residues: CASSLRIREAGQETQYF. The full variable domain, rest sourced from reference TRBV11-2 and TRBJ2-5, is EAGVAQSPRYKIIEKRQSVAFWCNPISGHATLYWYQQILGQGPKLLIQFQNNGVVDDSQLPKDRFSAERLKGVDSTLKIQPAKLEDSAVYLCASSLRIREAGQETQYFGPGTRLLVL.

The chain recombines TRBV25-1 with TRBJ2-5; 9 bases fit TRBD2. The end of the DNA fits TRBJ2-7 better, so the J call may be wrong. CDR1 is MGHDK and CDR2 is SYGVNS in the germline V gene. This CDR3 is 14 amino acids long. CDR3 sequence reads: CASNSGSKVHEQYF. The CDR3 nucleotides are TGTGCCAGCAATAGCGGGAGTAAGGTACACGAGCAGTACTTC.

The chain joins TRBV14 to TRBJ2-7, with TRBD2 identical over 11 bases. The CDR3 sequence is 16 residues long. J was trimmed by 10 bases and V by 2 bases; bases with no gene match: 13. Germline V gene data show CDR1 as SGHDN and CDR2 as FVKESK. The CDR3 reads CASSQMRGLAGGVQYF. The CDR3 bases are TGTGCCAGCAGCCAAATGAGGGGGCTAGCGGGAGGTGTTCAGTACTTC.

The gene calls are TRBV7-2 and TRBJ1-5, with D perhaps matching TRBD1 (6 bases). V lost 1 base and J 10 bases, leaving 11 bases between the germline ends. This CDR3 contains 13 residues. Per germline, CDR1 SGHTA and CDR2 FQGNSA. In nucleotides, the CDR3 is TGTGCCAGCAGCTTAGATTGGGGACAACCCCAGCATTTT. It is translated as CASSLDWGQPQHF.

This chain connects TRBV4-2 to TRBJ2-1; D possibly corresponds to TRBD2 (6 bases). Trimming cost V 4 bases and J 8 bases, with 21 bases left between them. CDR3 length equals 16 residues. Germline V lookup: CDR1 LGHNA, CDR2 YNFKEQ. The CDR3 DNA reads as TGTGCCAGCAGCCGGCCCCTCCGGGGGAGTTCTCATGAGCAGTTCTTC. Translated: CASSRPLRGSSHEQFF.

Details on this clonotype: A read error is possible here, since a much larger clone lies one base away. Written as DNA, the CDR3 is TGTGCCTGGAGGGTACGAGCAGATACGCAGTATTTT. Its translation is CAWRVRADTQYF. The rearrangement uses TRBV30 and TRBJ2-3; the D is unclear. The CDR3 contains 12 residues. V was shortened by 3 bases and J by 4 bases, with 8 bases between the two germline ends. Per germline, CDR1 GTSNPN and CDR2 SVGIG (reference sequence). Together with reference TRBV30 and TRBJ2-3, the CDR3 gives the full variable domain: SQTIHQWPATLVQPVGSPLSLECTVEGTSNPNLYWYRQAAGRGLQLLFYSVGIGQISSEVPQNLSASRPQDRQFILSSKKLLLSDSGFYLCAWRVRADTQYFGPGTRLTVL.

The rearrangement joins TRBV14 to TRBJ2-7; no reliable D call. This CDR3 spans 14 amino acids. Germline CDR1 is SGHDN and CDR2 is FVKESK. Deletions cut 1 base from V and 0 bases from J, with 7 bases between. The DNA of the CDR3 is TGTGCCAGCAGCCAAGGGTACACCTCCTACGAGCAGTACTTC. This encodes CASSQGYTSYEQYF. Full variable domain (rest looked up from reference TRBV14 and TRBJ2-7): EAGVTQFPSHSVIEKGQTVTLRCDPISGHDNLYWYRRVMGKEIKFLLHFVKESKQDESGMPNNRFLAERTGGTYSTLKVQPAELEDSGVYFCASSQGYTSYEQYFGPGTRLTVT.

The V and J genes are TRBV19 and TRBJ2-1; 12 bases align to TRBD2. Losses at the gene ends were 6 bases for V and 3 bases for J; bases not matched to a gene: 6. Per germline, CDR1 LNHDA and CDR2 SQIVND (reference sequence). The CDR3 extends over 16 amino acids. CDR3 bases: TGTGCCAGTAGCGGGACTAGCGGGCTCCTCTACAATGAGCAGTTCTTC. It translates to CASSGTSGLLYNEQFF.

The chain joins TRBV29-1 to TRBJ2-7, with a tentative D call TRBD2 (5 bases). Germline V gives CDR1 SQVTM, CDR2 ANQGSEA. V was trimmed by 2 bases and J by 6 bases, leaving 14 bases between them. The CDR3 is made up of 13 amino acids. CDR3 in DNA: TGCAGCGTTGAAAAGGGCCGAGGGTCCGAGCAGTACTTC. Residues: CSVEKGRGSEQYF.

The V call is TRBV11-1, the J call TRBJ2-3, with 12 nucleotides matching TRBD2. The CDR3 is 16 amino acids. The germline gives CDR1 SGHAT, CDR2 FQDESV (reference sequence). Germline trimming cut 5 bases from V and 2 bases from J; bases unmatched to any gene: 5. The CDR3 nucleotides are TGTGCCAGCAGCCCACTAGCGGGAGGCTACACAGATACGCAGTATTTT. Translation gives CASSPLAGGYTDTQYF.

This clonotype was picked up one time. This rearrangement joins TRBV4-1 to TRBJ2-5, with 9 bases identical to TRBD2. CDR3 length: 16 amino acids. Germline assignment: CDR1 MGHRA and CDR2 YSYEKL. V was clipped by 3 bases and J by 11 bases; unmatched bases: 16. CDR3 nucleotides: TGCGCCAGCAGCCATCCCGGGACTAGCTCCTACAATGAGCAGTACTTC. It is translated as CASSHPGTSSYNEQYF.

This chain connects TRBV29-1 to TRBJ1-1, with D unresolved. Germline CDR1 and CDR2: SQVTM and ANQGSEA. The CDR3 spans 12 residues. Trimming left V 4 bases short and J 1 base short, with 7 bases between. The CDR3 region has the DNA TGCAGCGTTGGCAGTCCGAACACTGAAGCTTTCTTT. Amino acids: CSVGSPNTEAFF.

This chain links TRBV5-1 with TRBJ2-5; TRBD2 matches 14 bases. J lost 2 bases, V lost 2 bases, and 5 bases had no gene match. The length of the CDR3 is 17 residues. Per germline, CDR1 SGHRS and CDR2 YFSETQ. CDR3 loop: CASSFGGLAGDQETQYF. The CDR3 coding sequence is TGCGCCAGCAGCTTTGGGGGACTAGCGGGAGATCAAGAGACCCAGTACTTC.

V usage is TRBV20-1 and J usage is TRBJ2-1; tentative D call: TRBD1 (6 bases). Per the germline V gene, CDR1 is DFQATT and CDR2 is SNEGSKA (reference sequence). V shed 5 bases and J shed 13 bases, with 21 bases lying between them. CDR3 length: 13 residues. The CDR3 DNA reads TGCAGTGCTTCCCGGACAGCAAGGGTTGATCAGTTCTTC. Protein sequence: CSASRTARVDQFF.

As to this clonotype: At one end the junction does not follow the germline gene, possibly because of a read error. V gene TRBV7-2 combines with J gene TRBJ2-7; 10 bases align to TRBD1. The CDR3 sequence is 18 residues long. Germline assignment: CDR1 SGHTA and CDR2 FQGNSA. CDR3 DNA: TGTGCCAACAGCCGTGCCCTTGCTTCGCGACAGGGGGCTCACGAGCAGTACTTC. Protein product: CANSRALASRQGAHEQYF. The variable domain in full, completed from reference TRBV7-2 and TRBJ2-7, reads GAGVSQSPSNKVTEKGKDVELRCDPISGHTALYWYRQSLGQGLEFLIYFQGNSAPDKSGLPSDRFSAERTGGSVSTLTIQRTQQEDSAVYLCANSRALASRQGAHEQYFGPGTRLTVT.

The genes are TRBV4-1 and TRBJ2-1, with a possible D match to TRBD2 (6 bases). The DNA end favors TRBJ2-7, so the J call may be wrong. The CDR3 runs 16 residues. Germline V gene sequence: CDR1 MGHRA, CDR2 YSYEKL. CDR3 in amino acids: CASSQGHTGTPYEQYF. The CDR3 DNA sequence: TGCGCCAGCAGCCAAGGACACACCGGGACTCCATACGAGCAGTACTTC.

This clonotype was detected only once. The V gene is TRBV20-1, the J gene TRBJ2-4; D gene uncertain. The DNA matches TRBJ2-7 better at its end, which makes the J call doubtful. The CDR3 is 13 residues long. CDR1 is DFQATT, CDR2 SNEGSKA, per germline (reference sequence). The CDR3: CSARDRLSYEQYF. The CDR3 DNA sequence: TGCAGTGCTAGAGACAGGCTCTCCTACGAGCAGTACTTC.

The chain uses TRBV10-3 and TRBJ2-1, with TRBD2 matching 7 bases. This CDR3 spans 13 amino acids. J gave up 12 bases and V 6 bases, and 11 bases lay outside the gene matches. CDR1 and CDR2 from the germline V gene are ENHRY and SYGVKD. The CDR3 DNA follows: TGTGCCATCAGCCCCCCTCAGCGGGGAGGGCAGTTCTTC. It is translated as CAISPPQRGGQFF.

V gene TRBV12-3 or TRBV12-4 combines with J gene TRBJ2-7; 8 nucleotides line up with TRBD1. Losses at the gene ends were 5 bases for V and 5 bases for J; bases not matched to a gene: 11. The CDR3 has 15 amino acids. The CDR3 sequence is CASSPRTGHLNEQYF. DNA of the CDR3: TGTGCCAGCAGTCCCCGGACAGGGCATCTCAACGAGCAGTACTTC.

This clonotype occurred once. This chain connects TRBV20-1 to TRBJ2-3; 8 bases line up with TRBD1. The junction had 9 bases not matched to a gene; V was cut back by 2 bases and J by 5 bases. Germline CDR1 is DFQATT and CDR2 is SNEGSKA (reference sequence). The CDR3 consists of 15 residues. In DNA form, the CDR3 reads TGCAGTGCTAGACCCCCGGGACAGGTACAAGATACGCAGTATTTT. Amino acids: CSARPPGQVQDTQYF.

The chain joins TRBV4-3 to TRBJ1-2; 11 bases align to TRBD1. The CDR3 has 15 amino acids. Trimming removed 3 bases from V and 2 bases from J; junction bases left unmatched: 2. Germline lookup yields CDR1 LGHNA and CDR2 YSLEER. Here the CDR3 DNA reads TGCGCCAGCAGCCATCGGACAGGGGGCAACTATGGCTACACCTTC. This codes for CASSHRTGGNYGYTF.

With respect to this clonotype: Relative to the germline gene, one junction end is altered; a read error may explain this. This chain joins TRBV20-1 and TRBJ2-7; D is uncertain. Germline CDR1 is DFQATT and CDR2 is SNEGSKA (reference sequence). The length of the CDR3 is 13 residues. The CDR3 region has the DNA TGCAGTGCAGGTGGACGAAACTCCTACGAGCGGTACTTC. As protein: CSAGGRNSYERYF.

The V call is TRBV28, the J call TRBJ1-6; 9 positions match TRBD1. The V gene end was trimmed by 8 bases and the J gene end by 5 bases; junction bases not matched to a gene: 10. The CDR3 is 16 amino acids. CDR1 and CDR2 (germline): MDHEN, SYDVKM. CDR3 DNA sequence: TGTGCCAGCTTCTCTCCCGGACAGGGGCATAATTCACCCCTCCACTTT. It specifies CASFSPGQGHNSPLHF.